This TCR beta chain was sequenced during a study of cytomegalovirus exposure and HLA in healthy donors. V lost 8 bases, J lost 6 bases, and 16 bases lay in between. The CDR3 covers 13 residues. Germline CDR1 MNHEY, CDR2 SVGAGI. PCR employed 60 Vbeta and 13 Jbeta primers. Profiling relied on immunoSEQ multiplex PCR, and the TCRdb table lists in-frame clones only, not all of them. The listing contains roughly 51,000 clones. Sequences were obtained from PBMCs. This receptor was obtained from a woman aged 45-59 years in good health and CMV-seropositive. The chain combines TRBV6-5 with TRBJ1-1; D gene ambiguous. DNA for the CDR3: TGTGCCAGCCGGGCCCGGGGATATTCTGAAGCTTTCTTT. Protein: CASRARGYSEAFF.